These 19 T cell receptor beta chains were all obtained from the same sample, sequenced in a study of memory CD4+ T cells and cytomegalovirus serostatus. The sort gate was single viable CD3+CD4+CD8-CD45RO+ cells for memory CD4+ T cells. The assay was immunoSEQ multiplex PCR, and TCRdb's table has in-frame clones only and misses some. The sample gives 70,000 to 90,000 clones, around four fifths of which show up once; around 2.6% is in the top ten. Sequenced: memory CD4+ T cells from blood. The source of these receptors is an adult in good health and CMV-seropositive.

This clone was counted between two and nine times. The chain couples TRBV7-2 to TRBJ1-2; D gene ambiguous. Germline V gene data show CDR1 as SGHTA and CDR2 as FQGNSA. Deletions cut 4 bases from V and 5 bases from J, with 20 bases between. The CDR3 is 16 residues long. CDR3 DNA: TGTGCCAGCAGCTCCCGATCTGGGAGTATCGGATATGGCTACACCTTC. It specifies CASSSRSGSIGYGYTF.

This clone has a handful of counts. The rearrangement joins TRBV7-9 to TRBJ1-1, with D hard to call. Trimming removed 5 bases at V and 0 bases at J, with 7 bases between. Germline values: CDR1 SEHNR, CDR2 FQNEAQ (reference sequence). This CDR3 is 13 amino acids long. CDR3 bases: TGTGCCAGCAGCAGCCAGGTGAACACTGAAGCTTTCTTT. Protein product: CASSSQVNTEAFF.

CDR3 DNA sequence: TGTGCCTCAAGCGGGACCGGCGACGACGAGCAGTACGTC. It encodes CASSGTGDDEQYV. J is TRBJ2-7 and V is TRBV10-3; 7 bases agree with TRBD2. Germline CDR1 reads ENHRY; CDR2 reads SYGVKD. V lost 11 bases and J lost 5; bases outside the gene matches: 12. The CDR3 has 13 amino acids.

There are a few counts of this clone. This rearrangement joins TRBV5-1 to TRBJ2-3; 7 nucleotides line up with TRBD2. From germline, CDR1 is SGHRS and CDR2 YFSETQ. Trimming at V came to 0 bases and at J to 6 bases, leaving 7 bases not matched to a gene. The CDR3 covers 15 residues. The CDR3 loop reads CASSLASNGRDTQYF. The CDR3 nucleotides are TGCGCCAGCAGCTTGGCCAGTAACGGGAGGGATACGCAGTATTTT. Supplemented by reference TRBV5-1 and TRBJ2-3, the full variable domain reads KAGVTQTPRYLIKTRGQQVTLSCSPISGHRSVSWYQQTPGQGLQFLFEYFSETQRNKGNFPGRFSGRQFSNSRSEMNVSTLELGDSALYLCASSLASNGRDTQYFGPGTRLTVL.

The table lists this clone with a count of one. The CDR3 sequence is CASSPTGQGDTEAFF. The CDR3 nucleotides are TGTGCCAGCTCACCGACGGGACAGGGGGACACTGAAGCTTTCTTT. The chain recombines TRBV18 with TRBJ1-1, with 11 positions matching TRBD1. CDR3 length: 15 amino acids. Germline loops: CDR1 KGHSH, CDR2 LQKENI. V shed 3 bases and J 3 bases; nucleotides not matched to a gene: 3.

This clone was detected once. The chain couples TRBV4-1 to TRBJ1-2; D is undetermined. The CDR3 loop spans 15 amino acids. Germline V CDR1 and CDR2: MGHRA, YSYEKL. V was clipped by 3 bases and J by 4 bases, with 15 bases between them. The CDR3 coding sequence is TGCGCCAGCAGCCAGGGTGCCGACGGCGCCTATGGCTACACCTTC. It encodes CASSQGADGAYGYTF.

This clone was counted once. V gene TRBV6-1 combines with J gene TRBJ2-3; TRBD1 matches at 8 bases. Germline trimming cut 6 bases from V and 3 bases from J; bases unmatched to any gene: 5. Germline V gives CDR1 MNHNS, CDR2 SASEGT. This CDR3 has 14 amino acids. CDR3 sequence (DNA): TGTGCCAGCAGCGTCGGACAGGGTACAGATACGCAGTATTTT. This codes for CASSVGQGTDTQYF.

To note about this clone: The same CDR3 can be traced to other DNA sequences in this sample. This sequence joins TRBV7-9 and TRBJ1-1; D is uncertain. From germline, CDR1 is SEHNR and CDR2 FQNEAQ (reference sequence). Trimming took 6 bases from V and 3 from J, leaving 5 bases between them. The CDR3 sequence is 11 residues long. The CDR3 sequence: CASSLYTEAFF. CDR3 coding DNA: TGTGCCAGCAGTTTGTACACTGAAGCTTTCTTT.

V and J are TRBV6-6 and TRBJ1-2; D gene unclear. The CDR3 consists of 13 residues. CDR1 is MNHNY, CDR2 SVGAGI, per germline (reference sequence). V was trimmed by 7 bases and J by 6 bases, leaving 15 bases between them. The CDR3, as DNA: TGTGCCAGCACCGAGCGGGGTTGGGATGGCTACACCTTC. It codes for CASTERGWDGYTF.

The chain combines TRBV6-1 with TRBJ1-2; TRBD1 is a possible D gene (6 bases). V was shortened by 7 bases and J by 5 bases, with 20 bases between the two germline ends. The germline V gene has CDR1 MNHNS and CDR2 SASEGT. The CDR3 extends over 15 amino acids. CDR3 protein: CASTRTLDRPYGYTF. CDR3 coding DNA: TGTGCCAGCACCCGAACCCTTGACAGGCCTTATGGCTACACCTTC.

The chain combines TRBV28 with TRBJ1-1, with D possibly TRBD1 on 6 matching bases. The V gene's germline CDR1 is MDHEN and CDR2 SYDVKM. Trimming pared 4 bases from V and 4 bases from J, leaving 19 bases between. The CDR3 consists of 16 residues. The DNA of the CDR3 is TGTGCCAGCAGTTCTAATGGAAGGGGGGTGGGCACTGAAGCTTTCTTT. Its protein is CASSSNGRGVGTEAFF.

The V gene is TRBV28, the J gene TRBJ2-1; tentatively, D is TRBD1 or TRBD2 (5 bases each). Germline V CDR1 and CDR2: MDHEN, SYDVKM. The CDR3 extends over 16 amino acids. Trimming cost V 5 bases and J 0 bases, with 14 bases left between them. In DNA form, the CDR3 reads TGTGCCAGCAGTCCTACGGGGCTTAGCTCCTACAATGAGCAGTTCTTC. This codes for CASSPTGLSSYNEQFF.

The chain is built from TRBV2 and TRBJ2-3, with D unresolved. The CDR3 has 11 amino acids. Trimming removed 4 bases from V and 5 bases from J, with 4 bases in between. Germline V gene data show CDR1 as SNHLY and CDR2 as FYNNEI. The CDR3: CASSARDTQYF. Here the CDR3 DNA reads TGTGCCAGCAGTGCCCGAGATACGCAGTATTTT.

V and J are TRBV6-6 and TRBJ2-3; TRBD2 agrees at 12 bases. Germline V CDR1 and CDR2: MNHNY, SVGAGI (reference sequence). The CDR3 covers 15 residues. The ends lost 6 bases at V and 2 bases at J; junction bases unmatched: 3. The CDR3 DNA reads TGTGCCAGCAGCCCTAGCGGGAGGGCCACAGATACGCAGTATTTT. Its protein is CASSPSGRATDTQYF.

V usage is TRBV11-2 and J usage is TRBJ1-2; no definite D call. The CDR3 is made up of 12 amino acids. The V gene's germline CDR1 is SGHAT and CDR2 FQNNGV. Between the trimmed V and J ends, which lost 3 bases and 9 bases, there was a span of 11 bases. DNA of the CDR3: TGTGCCAGCAGCTTGGACGTCGGGAGCTACACCTTC. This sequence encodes CASSLDVGSYTF.

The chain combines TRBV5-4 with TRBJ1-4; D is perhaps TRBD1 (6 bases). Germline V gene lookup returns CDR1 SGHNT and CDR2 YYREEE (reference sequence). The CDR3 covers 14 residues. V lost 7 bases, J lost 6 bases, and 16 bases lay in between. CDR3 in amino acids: CASSQQGGDEKLFF. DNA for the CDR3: TGTGCCAGCTCCCAACAGGGAGGTGATGAAAAACTGTTTTTT.

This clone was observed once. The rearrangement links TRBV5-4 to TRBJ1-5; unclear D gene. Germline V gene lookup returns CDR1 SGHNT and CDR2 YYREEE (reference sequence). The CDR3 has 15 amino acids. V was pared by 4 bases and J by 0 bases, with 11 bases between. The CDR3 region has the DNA TGTGCCAGCAGCCCGGTACCCGATAGCAATCAGCCCCAGCATTTT. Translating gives CASSPVPDSNQPQHF.

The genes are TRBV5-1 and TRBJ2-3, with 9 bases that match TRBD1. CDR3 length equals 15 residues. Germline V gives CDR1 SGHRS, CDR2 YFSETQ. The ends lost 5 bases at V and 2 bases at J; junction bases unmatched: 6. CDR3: CASRPGQGYTDTQYF. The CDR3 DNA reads TGCGCCAGCAGACCCGGACAGGGGTACACAGATACGCAGTATTTT.

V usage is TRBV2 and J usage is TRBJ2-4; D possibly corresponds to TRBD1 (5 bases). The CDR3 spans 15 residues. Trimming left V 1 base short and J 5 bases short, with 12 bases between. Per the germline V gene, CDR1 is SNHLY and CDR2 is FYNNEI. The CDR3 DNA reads TGTGCCAGCAGTGAAGTAAGGGGCAGTGAAAACATTCAGTACTTC. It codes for CASSEVRGSENIQYF.